Sequencing of this T cell receptor (beta chain) was carried out in a study of cytomegalovirus exposure and HLA in healthy donors. V was trimmed by 5 bases and J by 2 bases, leaving 15 bases between them. This CDR3 has 16 amino acids. The germline V gene encodes CDR1 LNHNV and CDR2 YYDKDF (reference sequence). On this clone itself: Its specificity is not known.

Notes on the study in general: Productive status was seen about 87% or about 30% of the time for most TCR beta V segments in an earlier analysis. Cytomegalovirus association was assigned to more than 150 TCR beta chains.

PCR amplification relied on 60 Vbeta primers (plus 13 Jbeta primers). Generated by immunoSEQ multiplex PCR, the TCRdb table keeps only in-frame clones and is missing some. In the table there are some 87,000 clones, about four fifths of which are singletons. This rearrangement joins TRBV15 to TRBJ2-2; D is perhaps TRBD1 (5 bases). The clonotype originates from a man aged 18-30 years in good health and CMV-seropositive. Sequencing was carried out using PBMCs. CDR3 protein: CATSYFPTANTGELFF. As DNA, the CDR3 is TGTGCCACCAGCTACTTCCCGACAGCAAACACCGGGGAGCTGTTTTTT.